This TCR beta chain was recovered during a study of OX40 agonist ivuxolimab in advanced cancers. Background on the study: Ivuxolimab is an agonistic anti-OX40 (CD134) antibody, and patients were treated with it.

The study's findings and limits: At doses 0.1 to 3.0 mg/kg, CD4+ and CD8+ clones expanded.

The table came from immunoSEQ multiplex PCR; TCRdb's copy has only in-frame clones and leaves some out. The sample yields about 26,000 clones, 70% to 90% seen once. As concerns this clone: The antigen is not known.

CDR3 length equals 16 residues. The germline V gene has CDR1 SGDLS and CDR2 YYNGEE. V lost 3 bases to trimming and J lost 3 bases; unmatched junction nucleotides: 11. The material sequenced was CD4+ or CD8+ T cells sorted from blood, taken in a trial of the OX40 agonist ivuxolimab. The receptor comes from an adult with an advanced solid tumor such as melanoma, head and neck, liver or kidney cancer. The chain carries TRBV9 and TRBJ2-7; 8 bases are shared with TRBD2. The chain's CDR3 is CASSAGVAGGSYEQYF. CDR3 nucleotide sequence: TGTGCCAGCAGCGCCGGAGTCGCGGGGGGAAGCTACGAGCAGTACTTC. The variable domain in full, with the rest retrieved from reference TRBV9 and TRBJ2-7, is DSGVTQTPKHLITATGQRVTLRCSPRSGDLSVYWYQQSLDQGLQFLIQYYNGEERAKGNILERFSAQQFPDLHSELNLSSLELGDSALYFCASSAGVAGGSYEQYFGPGTRLTVT.